The 20 T cell receptor beta chains below come from one sample, sequenced in a study of blood T cells in healthy people across ages. The second PCR ran roughly 7 to 11 cycles with a sample-barcoded 5' primer and J-beta primers. MiXCR was run by TCRdb on the 5' RACE reads, yielding one entry per CDR3 protein. The table includes roughly 1.5 million distinct CDR3 sequences, approximately 42% detected once. Sequencing was done on a sample of blood. The receptors come from a woman aged 18-29 years in good health.

This clonotype was detected a few times. The chain links TRBV20-1 to TRBJ2-7; TRBD2 aligns across 12 bases. There are 13 residues in the CDR3. Germline V gives CDR1 DFQATT, CDR2 SNEGSKA (reference sequence). V dropped 6 bases and J dropped 4; count of bases not matched to a gene: 4. The CDR3 here is CSAATSGRYEQYF. The CDR3 region has the DNA TGCAGTGCAGCAACTAGCGGGAGGTACGAGCAGTACTTC.

This clonotype was observed at least ten times. The J gene is TRBJ2-1, the V gene TRBV2; TRBD2 aligns across 8 bases. This CDR3 is 17 amino acids long. The V gene end was trimmed by 6 bases and the J gene end by 0 bases; junction bases not matched to a gene: 10. CDR1 and CDR2 from the germline V gene are SNHLY and FYNNEI. This CDR3 is CASRSPLAASSYNEQFF. The CDR3 DNA follows: TGTGCCAGCAGGTCCCCACTAGCGGCCAGCTCCTACAATGAGCAGTTCTTC.

The rearrangement uses TRBV7-9 and TRBJ1-1; a possible D gene is TRBD1 (6 bases). This CDR3 has 15 amino acids. V was shortened by 5 bases and J by 5 bases, with 18 bases between the two germline ends. The germline gives CDR1 SEHNR, CDR2 FQNEAQ (reference sequence). The CDR3: CASSLSMTGATEAFF. The DNA of the CDR3 is TGTGCCAGCAGCCTCTCGATGACAGGAGCAACTGAAGCTTTCTTT.

The rearrangement links TRBV25-1 to TRBJ1-2; D call uncertain. Trimming cost V 2 bases and J 5 bases, with 15 bases left between them. This CDR3 has 15 amino acids. Germline values: CDR1 MGHDK, CDR2 SYGVNS. The CDR3 loop is CASSEKVSQIYGYTF. The CDR3 DNA is TGTGCCAGCAGTGAAAAAGTATCACAGATTTATGGCTACACCTTC.

The table lists this clonotype with a few counts. The J gene is TRBJ1-2, the V gene TRBV21-1. TRBV21-1 is deemed a pseudogene. This CDR3 comprises 17 residues. DNA of the CDR3: TGTGCCAGCAGCAAAAGGCGGTCACGGACCTCAGGCTATGGCTACACCTTC. This sequence encodes CASSKRRSRTSGYGYTF.

CDR3 DNA sequence: TGTGCCAGCAGTTCCTCCAGGGGGGTCACAGATACGCAGTATTTT. Encoded protein: CASSSSRGVTDTQYF. The J gene is TRBJ2-3, the V gene TRBV28; a weak D match, TRBD1 (7 bases). Trimming took 4 bases from V and 2 from J, leaving 13 bases between them. Germline lookup yields CDR1 MDHEN and CDR2 SYDVKM. This CDR3 spans 15 amino acids.

This clonotype was seen only a few times. The V and J genes are TRBV4-3 and TRBJ2-1; no clear D gene. Trimming cost V 2 bases and J 0 bases, with 8 bases left between them. The CDR3 consists of 15 residues. Germline CDR1 and CDR2: LGHNA and YSLEER. In DNA form, the CDR3 reads TGCGCCAGCAGCCAATGGTCGGACTCCTACAATGAGCAGTTCTTC. Amino acids: CASSQWSDSYNEQFF.

The rearrangement uses TRBV11-3 and TRBJ2-1; possible D gene TRBD2, 6 bases. V was cut by 5 bases and J by 5 bases, with 13 bases left in between. Germline CDR1 reads SGHNT; CDR2 reads YENEEA. CDR3 length: 14 residues. The CDR3 DNA follows: TGTGCCAGCAGCGGAAATTGGAGGGACAATGAGCAGTTCTTC. Translation gives CASSGNWRDNEQFF.

The chain uses TRBV29-1 and TRBJ2-1, with no clear D. Trimming pared 4 bases from V and 9 bases from J, leaving 7 bases between. The CDR3 consists of 10 residues. Germline lookup yields CDR1 SQVTM and CDR2 ANQGSEA. CDR3 bases: TGCAGCGTTGCGGACGCTGAGCAGTTCTTC. It yields the protein CSVADAEQFF.

There are a few counts of this clonotype. DNA of the CDR3: TGCGCCAGCAGCTTGGCCGAGACCGGGGAGCTGTTTTTT. Its translation is CASSLAETGELFF. The chain joins TRBV5-1 to TRBJ2-2; no definite D call. This CDR3 comprises 13 residues. Trimming took 0 bases from V and 5 from J, leaving 5 bases between them. Per the germline V gene, CDR1 is SGHRS and CDR2 is YFSETQ.

This clonotype was detected a few times. CDR3 sequence reads: CASRSGDTLHF. For the CDR3, the DNA is TGTGCCAGCAGGTCAGGGGACACCCTCCACTTT. The chain combines TRBV6-1 with TRBJ1-6; D may be TRBD1 (6 bases). Per the germline V gene, CDR1 is MNHNS and CDR2 is SASEGT. The CDR3 is made up of 11 amino acids. V was trimmed by 6 bases and J by 14 bases, leaving 11 bases between them.

The gene calls are TRBV3-1 and TRBJ2-1; no firm D call. This CDR3 spans 10 amino acids. Germline assignment: CDR1 LGHDT and CDR2 YNNKEL (reference sequence). V lost 8 bases and J 7 bases, leaving 6 bases between the germline ends. This CDR3 is CASGRNEQFF. CDR3 sequence (DNA): TGTGCCAGCGGTCGTAATGAGCAGTTCTTC.

The chain links TRBV20-1 to TRBJ1-2, with TRBD1 as a possible D gene (5 bases). Looked up from germline, CDR1 is DFQATT and CDR2 is SNEGSKA (reference sequence). V was clipped by 6 bases and J by 10 bases, with 15 bases between them. This CDR3 region has 11 residues. Written as DNA, the CDR3 is TGCAGTGCAACGTGGGGGGGTTCCTACACCTTC. This codes for CSATWGGSYTF.

Ten or more counts support this clonotype. The chain joins TRBV9 to TRBJ2-1, with D uncertain. From germline, CDR1 is SGDLS and CDR2 YYNGEE. Deletions cut 0 bases from V and 3 bases from J, with 10 bases between. The CDR3 has 15 residues. This chain's CDR3 is CASSVDPRHYNEQFF. The DNA of the CDR3 is TGTGCCAGCAGCGTAGACCCCCGGCACTACAATGAGCAGTTCTTC.

The chain has TRBV6-2 or TRBV6-3 and TRBJ2-7; D remains ambiguous. Trimming shortened V by 5 bases and J by 3 bases, and 11 bases separated the two germline ends. The length of the CDR3 is 13 residues. Germline CDR1 reads MNHEY; CDR2 reads SVGEGT. The CDR3 region is CASSVGGYYEQYF. CDR3 bases: TGTGCCAGCAGTGTAGGCGGCTACTACGAGCAGTACTTC.

The genes are TRBV14 and TRBJ1-2, with 8 bases lining up with TRBD1. The germline gives CDR1 SGHDN, CDR2 FVKESK. J gave up 4 bases and V 3 bases, and 4 bases lay outside the gene matches. This CDR3 has 14 residues. DNA for the CDR3: TGTGCCAGCAGCCACGACAGGGGTCTCTATGGCTACACCTTC. Amino acids: CASSHDRGLYGYTF.

The chain couples TRBV20-1 to TRBJ2-7; D is possibly TRBD2 (5 bases). Germline V gene sequence: CDR1 DFQATT, CDR2 SNEGSKA (reference sequence). V lost 5 bases, J lost 7 bases, and 15 bases lay in between. There are 12 residues in the CDR3. This chain's CDR3 is CSAAGNYNEQYF. The CDR3 DNA is TGCAGTGCTGCGGGTAACTACAATGAGCAGTACTTC.

This clonotype occurred a few times. The chain uses TRBV7-2 and TRBJ2-5, with TRBD1 matching over 10 bases. The ends lost 0 bases at V and 3 bases at J; junction bases unmatched: 4. CDR1 and CDR2 (germline): SGHTA, FQGNSA. The CDR3 consists of 16 residues. CDR3: CASSLADRGLEETQYF. The CDR3 DNA reads TGTGCCAGCAGCTTAGCAGACAGGGGGCTTGAAGAGACCCAGTACTTC.

This sequence joins TRBV5-1 and TRBJ2-3; perhaps D is TRBD1 or TRBD2 (5 bases each). The CDR3 is 17 residues long. Trimming stripped 0 bases from V and 4 bases from J, with 18 bases between. Per germline, CDR1 SGHRS and CDR2 YFSETQ. The CDR3, as DNA: TGCGCCAGCAGCTTGGAGGGACGGACGCCCAGGGCAGATACGCAGTATTTT. Translation: CASSLEGRTPRADTQYF.

J is TRBJ1-1 and V is TRBV30; 7 bases are shared with TRBD1. CDR1 GTSNPN and CDR2 SVGIG come from the germline V gene (reference sequence). The length of the CDR3 is 13 residues. The trim removed 4 bases at V and 1 base at J, leaving 3 bases unmatched. The CDR3 bases are TGTGCCTGGACGGCAGGGGGGAACACTGAAGCTTTCTTT. Amino acid sequence: CAWTAGGNTEAFF.